This TCR beta chain was profiled in a study of cytotoxic CD8 clonotypes in ibrutinib-treated CLL. The CDR3 covers 14 residues. Germline lookup yields CDR1 SGHDT and CDR2 YYEEEE. V lost 4 bases, J lost 7 bases, and 11 bases stayed unmatched. Produced via immunoSEQ multiplex PCR; TCRdb's table is partial and in-frame only. The sample has approximately 130,000 clones; under 90% are singletons. The chain has TRBV5-6 and TRBJ2-7, with TRBD1 matching 7 bases. This clonotype was sampled from a human donor with chronic lymphocytic leukemia. The input for sequencing was PBMCs, taken after 24 months of ibrutinib treatment. CDR3 nucleotides: TGTGCCAGCAGCCGAGATAGGGGGCCAGGGGAGCAGTACTTC. Protein: CASSRDRGPGEQYF. The full variable domain, its missing parts supplied by reference TRBV5-6 and TRBJ2-7, is DAGVTQSPTHLIKTRGQQVTLRCSPKSGHDTVSWYQQALGQGPQFIFQYYEEEERQRGNFPDRFSGHQFPNYSSELNVNALLLGDSALYLCASSRDRGPGEQYFGPGTRLTVT.